One sample yielded the 23 T cell receptor beta chains listed below, sequenced in a study of identical twins. MiXCR, run by TCRdb on the 5' RACE reads, gives a single entry per CDR3 protein. The data contain around 280,000 distinct CDR3 sequences, more than 6.5% of them singletons. The sample was also reused in another study, on yellow fever vaccine responses in identical twins.

Material for sequencing was memory (CD45RO+) T cells sorted from blood. These receptors were collected from a woman between 18 and 30 years old in good health.

At least ten counts were recorded for this clonotype. V gene TRBV5-1 combines with J gene TRBJ2-7; TRBD1 might be the D (6 bases). The germline gives CDR1 SGHRS, CDR2 YFSETQ. The CDR3 runs to 14 residues. The V end was cut by 4 bases, the J end by 0 bases, with 11 bases between. DNA for the CDR3: TGCGCCAGCAGCCCCCGGGACAACTCCTACGAGCAGTACTTC. This encodes CASSPRDNSYEQYF.

The J gene is TRBJ1-5, the V gene TRBV12-5; 8 bases match TRBD1. This CDR3 has 15 residues. Trimming at V came to 2 bases and at J to 6 bases, leaving 6 bases not matched to a gene. Germline CDR1 and CDR2: LGHNT and FRNRAP. CDR3 DNA: TGTGCTAGTGGTTTGCTATCAGGGGGCGGTCAGCCCCAGCATTTT. Translated, it gives CASGLLSGGGQPQHF. Full variable domain (missing parts from reference TRBV12-5 and TRBJ1-5): DARVTQTPRHKVTEMGQEVTMRCQPILGHNTVFWYRQTMMQGLELLAYFRNRAPLDDSGMPKDRFSAEMPDATLATLKIQPSEPRDSAVYFCASGLLSGGGQPQHFGDGTRLSIL.

This clonotype was detected only a few times. The chain is built from TRBV24-1 and TRBJ2-2; 10 nucleotides match TRBD2. This CDR3 comprises 18 residues. In germline, CDR1 is KGHDR, CDR2 SFDVKD. Unmatched junction bases numbered 6, after V lost 3 bases and J lost 0 bases. The CDR3 nucleotides read TGTGCCACCAGTGATCCCGGACTAGCGGAGACGAACACCGGGGAGCTGTTTTTT. This translates into CATSDPGLAETNTGELFF.

The chain is built from TRBV5-6 and TRBJ1-4; D is perhaps TRBD1 (5 bases). The CDR3 length is 16 residues. V shed 3 bases and J shed 8 bases, with 20 bases lying between them. Germline V lookup: CDR1 SGHDT, CDR2 YYEEEE. CDR3 sequence: CASSSILASGGEKLFF. CDR3 bases: TGTGCCAGCAGCTCCATCTTAGCCTCGGGGGGAGAAAAACTGTTTTTT.

The V and J genes are TRBV20-1 and TRBJ2-7; D unclear. Germline CDR1 and CDR2: DFQATT and SNEGSKA (reference sequence). V lost 4 bases, J lost 2 bases, and 12 bases lay in between. The CDR3 length is 13 residues. Here the CDR3 DNA reads TGCAGTGCTACCTACGCAAGCCCCTACGAGCAGTACTTC. Protein product: CSATYASPYEQYF.

Only a few counts were recorded for this clonotype. The rearrangement uses TRBV27 and TRBJ1-5; D is perhaps TRBD1 (5 bases). Trimming left V 3 bases short and J 6 bases short, with 21 bases between. The CDR3 loop spans 17 amino acids. Germline-derived CDR1 and CDR2 are MNHEY and SMNVEV (reference sequence). The CDR3 DNA is TGTGCCAGCAGTTTGTGGGGGATACCCAACGGAGGTCAGCCCCAGCATTTT. Translating it yields CASSLWGIPNGGQPQHF.

This rearrangement joins TRBV10-3 to TRBJ1-2, with D perhaps matching TRBD1 (5 bases). The CDR3 runs to 13 residues. V was clipped by 6 bases and J by 3 bases, with 11 bases between them. CDR1 is ENHRY and CDR2 is SYGVKD in the germline V gene. CDR3 loop: CAIRVTGDYGYTF. The CDR3, as DNA: TGTGCCATCAGAGTTACAGGCGACTATGGCTACACCTTC.

This clonotype occurred many times. The chain joins TRBV27 to TRBJ2-3; tentatively, D is TRBD2 (5 bases). With 8 bases removed from V and 3 bases from J, the gap between germline ends came to 15 bases. The CDR3 has 14 amino acids. In germline, CDR1 is MNHEY, CDR2 SMNVEV (reference sequence). The CDR3 DNA is TGTGCCAGCGGAGGAGACTACCGGACAGATACGCAGTATTTT. Translation: CASGGDYRTDTQYF.

This clonotype was counted only a few times. The gene calls are TRBV12-3 or TRBV12-4 and TRBJ2-3; a possible D gene is TRBD1 (6 bases). V lost 6 bases and J lost 0, with 10 bases in between. This CDR3 spans 14 amino acids. The CDR3 nucleotides read TGTGCCAGCAGGACAACAGGGAGCACAGATACGCAGTATTTT. This sequence encodes CASRTTGSTDTQYF.

This clonotype appeared many times. This chain connects TRBV12-3 or TRBV12-4 to TRBJ1-3, with 7 bases aligning to TRBD1. The length of the CDR3 is 13 residues. J was trimmed by 11 bases and V by 6 bases; bases with no gene match: 10. CDR3 loop: CASSQPGTVSIYF. The CDR3 DNA is TGTGCCAGCAGCCAGCCTGGGACAGTCTCCATATATTTT.

This chain uses TRBV7-9 with TRBJ2-7; D remains ambiguous. V was clipped by 8 bases and J by 9 bases, with 23 bases between them. This CDR3 has 14 amino acids. Germline loops: CDR1 SEHNR, CDR2 FQNEAQ (reference sequence). CDR3 coding DNA: TGTGCCAGCGGCCCCGGGCGCACTCAGTCGATGCAGTACTTC. This translates into CASGPGRTQSMQYF.

This clonotype was picked up a small number of times. In DNA, the CDR3 is TGTGCCAGCAGGAGCGGGACGGCTGGAAACACCATATATTTT. Amino acids: CASRSGTAGNTIYF. The chain has TRBV6-1 and TRBJ1-3; TRBD1 might be the D (5 bases). Germline values: CDR1 MNHNS, CDR2 SASEGT. The ends were cut back, 6 bases at V and 2 bases at J, with 11 bases in the middle. The CDR3 length is 14 residues.

This clonotype has at least ten counts. The rearrangement links TRBV27 to TRBJ1-5, with D uncertain. CDR3 length equals 13 residues. Between the trimmed V and J ends, which lost 6 bases and 5 bases, there was a span of 11 bases. CDR1 is MNHEY and CDR2 is SMNVEV in the germline V gene (reference sequence). DNA of the CDR3: TGTGCCAGCAGCAAGCGATGGGATCAGCCCCAGCATTTT. Protein: CASSKRWDQPQHF.

This clonotype has more than one count but fewer than ten. The chain has TRBV12-3 or TRBV12-4 and TRBJ2-1; a possible D gene is TRBD2 (6 bases). The CDR3 contains 14 residues. Trimming left V 7 bases short and J 5 bases short, with 15 bases between. CDR3 protein: CASTRDLQNNEQFF. CDR3 DNA sequence: TGTGCCAGCACGCGGGACTTGCAGAACAATGAGCAGTTCTTC.

In its sample, this clonotype was seen many times. The chain combines TRBV12-3 or TRBV12-4 with TRBJ1-5; D is possibly TRBD1 (5 bases). The CDR3 has 12 amino acids. With 3 bases removed from V and 11 bases from J, the gap between germline ends came to 11 bases. CDR3 sequence reads: CASSFWGDSQHF. The CDR3, as DNA: TGTGCCAGCAGTTTCTGGGGCGACTCCCAGCATTTT.

The chain combines TRBV20-1 with TRBJ2-3; 8 bases match TRBD2. The V gene end was trimmed by 3 bases and the J gene end by 5 bases; junction bases not matched to a gene: 10. The CDR3 is made up of 15 amino acids. Germline assignment: CDR1 DFQATT and CDR2 SNEGSKA (reference sequence). The CDR3 nucleotides are TGCAGTGCTAGCCCCGGGCGGGGGGTGAAAGATACGCAGTATTTT. It is translated as CSASPGRGVKDTQYF.

This chain connects TRBV29-1 to TRBJ2-3, with 10 bases matching TRBD2. The V gene end was trimmed by 4 bases and the J gene end by 3 bases; junction bases not matched to a gene: 7. Germline CDR1 SQVTM, CDR2 ANQGSEA. This CDR3 spans 15 amino acids. The chain's CDR3 is CSVGASGRGTDTQYF. CDR3 DNA: TGCAGCGTTGGAGCTAGCGGGAGAGGGACAGATACGCAGTATTTT.

This clonotype was seen ten or more times. The chain has TRBV20-1 and TRBJ2-5; 7 nucleotides agree with TRBD2. V lost 5 bases and J lost 4; bases outside the gene matches: 7. This CDR3 is built from 13 residues. Germline values: CDR1 DFQATT, CDR2 SNEGSKA (reference sequence). CDR3 amino acids: CSAETGGGETQYF. The DNA for the CDR3 is TGCAGTGCTGAGACTGGCGGGGGAGAGACCCAGTACTTC.

This clonotype was observed at least ten times. The rearrangement uses TRBV29-1 and TRBJ2-1, with 7 bases fitting TRBD1. With V trimmed by 6 bases and J by 2 bases, 4 bases remained unmatched. The CDR3 loop spans 13 amino acids. Germline loops: CDR1 SQVTM, CDR2 ANQGSEA. The DNA for the CDR3 is TGCAGCGTCACAGGGGATCCCTACAATGAGCAGTTCTTC. This gives the protein CSVTGDPYNEQFF.

This clonotype was observed many times. The CDR3 loop is CSARGGGWETQYF. The CDR3 nucleotides are TGCAGTGCTAGAGGCGGGGGCTGGGAGACCCAGTACTTC. The rearrangement links TRBV20-1 to TRBJ2-5; tentative D call: TRBD2 (7 bases). V gave up 1 base and J gave up 5 bases, with 11 bases separating them. CDR1 is DFQATT and CDR2 is SNEGSKA in the germline V gene (reference sequence). The CDR3 spans 13 residues.

The J gene is TRBJ2-3, the V gene TRBV20-1; D unresolved. Germline V gene sequence: CDR1 DFQATT, CDR2 SNEGSKA (reference sequence). The CDR3 is made up of 13 amino acids. The V gene lost 6 bases and the J gene lost 0 bases, with 10 bases spanning the gap. CDR3 protein: CSAPYTSTDTQYF. As DNA, the CDR3 is TGCAGTGCCCCCTACACTAGCACAGATACGCAGTATTTT.

The chain carries TRBV20-1 and TRBJ2-1, with TRBD1 identical over 12 bases. CDR1 and CDR2 (germline): DFQATT, SNEGSKA (reference sequence). The ends lost 0 bases at V and 14 bases at J; junction bases unmatched: 11. This CDR3 has 15 amino acids. Here the CDR3 reads CSARDEGQGATGEFF. The CDR3 DNA is TGCAGTGCTAGAGATGAGGGACAGGGGGCCACCGGAGAGTTCTTC.

This chain links TRBV12-3 or TRBV12-4 with TRBJ2-6; a weak D match, TRBD2 (6 bases). The CDR3 is 15 residues long. Trimming pared 6 bases from V and 0 bases from J, leaving 9 bases between. CDR3 region: CASSRGISGANVLTF. The CDR3 DNA reads as TGTGCCAGCAGCCGGGGGATCTCTGGGGCCAACGTCCTGACTTTC.